The text below deals with one T cell receptor (beta chain). Trimming removed 0 bases from V and 1 base from J, with 7 bases in between. This CDR3 comprises 15 residues. CDR1 is LGHNA and CDR2 is YSLEER in the germline V gene. The source of the sample is a study of shared clonotypes between healthy human individuals. The study drew its donors from healthy HIV-negative adults without recent acute infections or vaccinations. Profiled with immunoSEQ multiplex PCR; TCRdb holds only in-frame clones, not every one. The sample carries about 690,000 clones, 90% recorded once. Material for sequencing was memory CD8+ T cells from PBMCs. Subset defined: CD45RO+ cells pooled with CCR7-negative TemRA cells. The receptor's source is a man aged 18-30 years in good health. Some clones in this sample may be carry-over from other donors' samples. The rearrangement uses TRBV4-3 and TRBJ1-3, with D maybe TRBD1 (5 bases). The CDR3 sequence: CASSQDEGSGNTIYF. As DNA, the CDR3 is TGCGCCAGCAGCCAAGATGAGGGGTCTGGAAACACCATATATTTT.